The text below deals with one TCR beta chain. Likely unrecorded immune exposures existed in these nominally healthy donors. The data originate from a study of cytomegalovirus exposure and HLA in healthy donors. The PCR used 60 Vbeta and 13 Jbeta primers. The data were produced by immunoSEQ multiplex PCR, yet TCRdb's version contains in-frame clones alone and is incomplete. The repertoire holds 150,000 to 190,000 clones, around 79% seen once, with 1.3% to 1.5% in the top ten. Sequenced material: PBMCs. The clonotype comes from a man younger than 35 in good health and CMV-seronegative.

The CDR3 DNA is TGTGCCAGCAGCTTAGGCACACAGGGATCCTCCTACGAGCAGTACTTC. It codes for CASSLGTQGSSYEQYF. V usage is TRBV11-3 and J usage is TRBJ2-5; perhaps TRBD1 as D (6 bases). The J call may be wrong; the DNA end is better matched by TRBJ2-7. The CDR3 consists of 16 residues. Germline assignment: CDR1 SGHNT and CDR2 YENEEA.